The clone carrying this TCR beta chain was observed many times. Its antigen remains unknown. Researchers took RNA transcripts and amplified the TCR beta CDR3 regions from them. HTBI primers were used for first-round RT-PCR of the TCR CDR3. From the multiplex PCR reads, TCRdb called clonotypes with MiXCR, one entry per CDR3 protein. The sample includes a few hundred thousand distinct CDR3 sequences, about 16% of them seen just once. The data stem from a study of T cells in Graves' hyperthyroidism and ophthalmopathy. On the study more broadly: Peripheral blood sampling occurred at initial diagnosis, before any treatment. Whole-study results and caveats: Most clonotypes expanded in the thyroid (above 0.001) were also present in blood.

The length of the CDR3 is 12 residues. Trimming left V 0 bases short and J 5 bases short, with 7 bases between. The germline V gene encodes CDR1 GTSNPN and CDR2 SVGIG (reference sequence). A Clinical Activity Score of at least 3, a NOSPECS grade of at least 4 and a duration under 3 months were recorded in the ophthalmopathy patients. The genes are TRBV30 and TRBJ2-5; D not resolved. The specimen was blood. This receptor was obtained from a woman aged 25 to 45 with Graves' ophthalmopathy. The CDR3 loop reads CAWSVVGETQYF. DNA of the CDR3: TGTGCCTGGAGTGTTGTGGGGGAGACCCAGTACTTC.